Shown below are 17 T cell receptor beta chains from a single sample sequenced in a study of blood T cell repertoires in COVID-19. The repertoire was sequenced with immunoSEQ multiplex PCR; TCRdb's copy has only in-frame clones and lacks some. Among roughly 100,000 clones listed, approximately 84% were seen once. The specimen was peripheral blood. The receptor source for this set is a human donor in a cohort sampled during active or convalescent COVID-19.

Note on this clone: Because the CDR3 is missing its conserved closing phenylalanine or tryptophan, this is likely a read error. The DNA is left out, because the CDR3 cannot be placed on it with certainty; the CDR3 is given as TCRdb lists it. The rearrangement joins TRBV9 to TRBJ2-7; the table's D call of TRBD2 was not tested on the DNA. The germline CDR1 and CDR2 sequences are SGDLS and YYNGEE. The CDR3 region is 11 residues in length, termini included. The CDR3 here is CASSVEAAPTD.

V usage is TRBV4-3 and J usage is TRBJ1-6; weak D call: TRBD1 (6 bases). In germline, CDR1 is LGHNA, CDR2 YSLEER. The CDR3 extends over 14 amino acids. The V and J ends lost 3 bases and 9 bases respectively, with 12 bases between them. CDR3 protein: CASSQNRDSSPLHF. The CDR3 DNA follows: TGCGCCAGCAGCCAGAACAGGGATTCTTCACCCCTCCACTTT.

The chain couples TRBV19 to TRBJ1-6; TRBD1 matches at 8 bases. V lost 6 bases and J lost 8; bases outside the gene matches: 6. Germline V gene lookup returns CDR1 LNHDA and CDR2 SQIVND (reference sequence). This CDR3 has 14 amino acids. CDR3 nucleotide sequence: TGTGCCAGTAGCGCGGGACAGGTGTATTCACCCCTCCACTTT. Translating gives CASSAGQVYSPLHF.

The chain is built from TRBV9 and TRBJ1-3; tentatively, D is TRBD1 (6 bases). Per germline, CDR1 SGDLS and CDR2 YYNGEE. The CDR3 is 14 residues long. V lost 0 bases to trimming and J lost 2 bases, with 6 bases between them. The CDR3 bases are TGTGCCAGCAGCGTAGACAGGGCTGGAAACACCATATATTTT. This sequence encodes CASSVDRAGNTIYF. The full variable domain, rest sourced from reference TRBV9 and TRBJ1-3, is DSGVTQTPKHLITATGQRVTLRCSPRSGDLSVYWYQQSLDQGLQFLIQYYNGEERAKGNILERFSAQQFPDLHSELNLSSLELGDSALYFCASSVDRAGNTIYFGEGSWLTVV.

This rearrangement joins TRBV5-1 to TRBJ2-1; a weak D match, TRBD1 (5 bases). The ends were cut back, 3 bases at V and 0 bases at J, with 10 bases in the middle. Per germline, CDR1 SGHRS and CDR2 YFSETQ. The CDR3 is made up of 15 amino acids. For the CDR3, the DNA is TGCGCCAGCAGCTCCGACAGAAGCTCCTACAATGAGCAGTTCTTC. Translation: CASSSDRSSYNEQFF.

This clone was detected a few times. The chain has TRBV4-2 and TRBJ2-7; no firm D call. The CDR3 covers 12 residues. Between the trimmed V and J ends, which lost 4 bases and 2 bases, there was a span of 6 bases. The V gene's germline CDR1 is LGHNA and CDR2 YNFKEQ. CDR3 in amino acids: CASSPSPYEQYF. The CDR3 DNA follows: TGTGCCAGCAGCCCCAGTCCCTACGAGCAGTACTTC.

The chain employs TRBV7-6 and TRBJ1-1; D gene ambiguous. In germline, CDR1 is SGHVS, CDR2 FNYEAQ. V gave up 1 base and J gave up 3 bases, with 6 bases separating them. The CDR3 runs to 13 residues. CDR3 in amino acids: CASSLDTDTEAFF. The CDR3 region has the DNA TGTGCCAGCAGCTTAGACACAGACACTGAAGCTTTCTTT. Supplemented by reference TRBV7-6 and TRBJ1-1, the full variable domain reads GAGVSQSPRYKVTKRGQDVALRCDPISGHVSLYWYRQALGQGPEFLTYFNYEAQQDKSGLPNDRFSAERPEGSISTLTIQRTEQRDSAMYRCASSLDTDTEAFFGQGTRLTVV.

CDR3 DNA: TGTGCCAGCAGCTTGGAAGGGGGCAGGCCTAATGAAAAACTGTTTTTT. This encodes CASSLEGGRPNEKLFF. The chain links TRBV5-5 to TRBJ1-4; TRBD1 matches 7 bases. The CDR3 length is 16 residues. After removal of 0 bases from V and 3 bases from J, the junction contained 5 bases not matched to a gene. CDR1 and CDR2 from the germline V gene are SGHKS and YYEKEE (reference sequence).

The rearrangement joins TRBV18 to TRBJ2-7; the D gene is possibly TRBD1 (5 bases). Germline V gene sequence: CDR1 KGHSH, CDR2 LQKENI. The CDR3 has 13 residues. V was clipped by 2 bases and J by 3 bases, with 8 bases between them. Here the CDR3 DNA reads TGTGCCAGCTCACCAGGAACAGGCTACGAGCAGTACTTC. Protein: CASSPGTGYEQYF.

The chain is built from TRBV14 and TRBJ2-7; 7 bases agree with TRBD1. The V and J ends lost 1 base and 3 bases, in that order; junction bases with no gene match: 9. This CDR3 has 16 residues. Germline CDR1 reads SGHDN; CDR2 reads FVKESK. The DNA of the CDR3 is TGTGCCAGCAGCCAAGTCATAGGGGGCGGCATCTACGAGCAGTACTTC. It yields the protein CASSQVIGGGIYEQYF.

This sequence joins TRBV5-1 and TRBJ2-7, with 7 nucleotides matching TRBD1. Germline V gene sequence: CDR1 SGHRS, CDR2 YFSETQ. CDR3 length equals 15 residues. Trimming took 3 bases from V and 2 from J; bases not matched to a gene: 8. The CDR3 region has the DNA TGCGCCAGCAGCTCCAACAGGGGCCCCACCTACGAGCAGTACTTC. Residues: CASSSNRGPTYEQYF.

The CDR3 region is CASSYRQGAHEQYF. The CDR3 DNA sequence: TGTGCCAGCAGTTACCGACAGGGTGCCCACGAGCAGTACTTC. The chain carries TRBV6-5 and TRBJ2-7; 7 positions match TRBD1. V shed 2 bases, J shed 5 bases, and the junction held 6 bases outside the gene matches. Per the germline V gene, CDR1 is MNHEY and CDR2 is SVGAGI. The CDR3 extends over 14 amino acids.

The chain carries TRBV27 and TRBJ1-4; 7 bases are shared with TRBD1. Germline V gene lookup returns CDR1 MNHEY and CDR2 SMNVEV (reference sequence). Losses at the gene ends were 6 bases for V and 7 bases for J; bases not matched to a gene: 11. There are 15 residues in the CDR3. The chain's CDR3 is CASSSSRGFGEKLFF. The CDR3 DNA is TGTGCCAGCAGCAGCAGCAGGGGGTTCGGTGAAAAACTGTTTTTT.

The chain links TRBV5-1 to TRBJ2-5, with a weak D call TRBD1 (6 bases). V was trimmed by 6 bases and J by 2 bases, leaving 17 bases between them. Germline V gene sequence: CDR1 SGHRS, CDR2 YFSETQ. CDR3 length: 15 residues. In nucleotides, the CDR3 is TGCGCCAGCATTCCTACTACAGGGACACAAGAGACCCAGTACTTC. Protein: CASIPTTGTQETQYF.

The CDR3 spells CASGDLIPLNEQFF. CDR3 sequence (DNA): TGTGCCAGCGGGGACTTGATACCGTTGAATGAGCAGTTCTTC. The chain recombines TRBV11-2 with TRBJ2-1, with a tentative D call TRBD2 (6 bases). Trimming took off 8 bases at V and 7 bases at J, with 18 bases between the two ends. The CDR3 runs to 14 residues. CDR1 is SGHAT and CDR2 is FQNNGV in the germline V gene. Drawing the rest from reference TRBV11-2 and TRBJ2-1, the complete variable domain is EAGVAQSPRYKIIEKRQSVAFWCNPISGHATLYWYQQILGQGPKLLIQFQNNGVVDDSQLPKDRFSAERLKGVDSTLKIQPAKLEDSAVYLCASGDLIPLNEQFFGPGTRLTVL.

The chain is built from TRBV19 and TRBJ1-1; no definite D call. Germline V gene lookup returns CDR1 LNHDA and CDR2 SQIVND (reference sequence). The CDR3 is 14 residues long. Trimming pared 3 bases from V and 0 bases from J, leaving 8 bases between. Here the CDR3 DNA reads TGTGCCAGTAGTATCCCAGGCTTGAACACTGAAGCTTTCTTT. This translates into CASSIPGLNTEAFF.

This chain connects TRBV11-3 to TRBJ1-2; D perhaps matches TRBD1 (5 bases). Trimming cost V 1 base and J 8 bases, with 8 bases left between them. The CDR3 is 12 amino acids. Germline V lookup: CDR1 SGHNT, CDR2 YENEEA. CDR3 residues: CASSLAGQGYTF. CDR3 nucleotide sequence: TGTGCCAGCAGCTTAGCAGGGCAAGGCTACACCTTC.